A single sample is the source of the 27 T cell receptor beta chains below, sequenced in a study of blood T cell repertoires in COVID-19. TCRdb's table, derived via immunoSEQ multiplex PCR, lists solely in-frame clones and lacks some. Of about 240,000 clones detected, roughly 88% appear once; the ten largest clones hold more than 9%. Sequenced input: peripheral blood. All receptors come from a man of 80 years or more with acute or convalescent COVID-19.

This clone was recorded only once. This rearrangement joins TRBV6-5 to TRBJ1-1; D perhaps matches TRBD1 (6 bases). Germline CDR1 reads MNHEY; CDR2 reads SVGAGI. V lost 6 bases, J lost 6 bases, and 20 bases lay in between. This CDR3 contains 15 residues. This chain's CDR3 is CASSGQRLYDPEAFF. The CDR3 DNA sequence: TGTGCCAGCAGCGGACAGAGATTGTATGATCCTGAAGCTTTCTTT.

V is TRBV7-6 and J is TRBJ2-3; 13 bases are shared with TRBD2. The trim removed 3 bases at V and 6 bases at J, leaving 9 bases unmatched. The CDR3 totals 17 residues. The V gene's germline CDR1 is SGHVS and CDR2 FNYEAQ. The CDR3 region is CASSFPGLAGDGDTQYF. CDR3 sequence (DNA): TGTGCCAGCAGCTTCCCCGGACTAGCGGGGGACGGGGATACGCAGTATTTT.

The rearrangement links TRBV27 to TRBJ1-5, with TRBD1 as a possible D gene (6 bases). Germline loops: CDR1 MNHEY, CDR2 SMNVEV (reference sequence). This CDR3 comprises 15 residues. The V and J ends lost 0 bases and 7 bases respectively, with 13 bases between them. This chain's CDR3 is CASSLSPGVGQPQHF. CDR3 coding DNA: TGTGCCAGCAGTTTATCCCCAGGGGTGGGGCAGCCCCAGCATTTT.

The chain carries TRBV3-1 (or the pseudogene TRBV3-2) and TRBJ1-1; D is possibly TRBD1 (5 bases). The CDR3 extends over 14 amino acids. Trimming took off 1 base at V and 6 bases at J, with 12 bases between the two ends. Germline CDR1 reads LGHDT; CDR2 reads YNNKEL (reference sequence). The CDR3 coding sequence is TGTGCCAGCAGCCAAGGGTCAGGGTACTCTGAAGCTTTCTTT. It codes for CASSQGSGYSEAFF.

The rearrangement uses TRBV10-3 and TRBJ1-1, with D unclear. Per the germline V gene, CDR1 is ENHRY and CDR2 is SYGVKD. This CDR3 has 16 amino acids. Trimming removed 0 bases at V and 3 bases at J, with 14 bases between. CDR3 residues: CAISESKAGVDTEAFF. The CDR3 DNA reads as TGTGCCATCAGTGAGTCGAAGGCAGGCGTCGACACTGAAGCTTTCTTT.

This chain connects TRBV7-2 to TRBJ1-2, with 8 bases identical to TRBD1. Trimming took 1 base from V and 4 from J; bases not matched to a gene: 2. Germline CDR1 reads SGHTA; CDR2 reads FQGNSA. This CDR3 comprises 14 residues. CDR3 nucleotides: TGTGCCAGCAGCTTAGGGACAGGGACCTATGGCTACACCTTC. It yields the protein CASSLGTGTYGYTF.

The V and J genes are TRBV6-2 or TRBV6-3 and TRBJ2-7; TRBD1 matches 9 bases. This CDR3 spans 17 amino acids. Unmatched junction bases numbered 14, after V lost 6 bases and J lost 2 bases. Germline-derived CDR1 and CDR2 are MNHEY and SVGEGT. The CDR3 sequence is CASSLKTGTGNTYEQYF. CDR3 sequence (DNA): TGTGCCAGCAGCCTAAAAACCGGGACAGGGAATACCTACGAGCAGTACTTC.

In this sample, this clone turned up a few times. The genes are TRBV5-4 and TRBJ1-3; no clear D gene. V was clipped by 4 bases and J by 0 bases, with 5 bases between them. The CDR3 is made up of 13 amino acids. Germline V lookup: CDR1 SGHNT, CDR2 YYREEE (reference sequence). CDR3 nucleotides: TGTGCCAGCAGCCCTGTCTCTGGAAACACCATATATTTT. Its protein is CASSPVSGNTIYF.

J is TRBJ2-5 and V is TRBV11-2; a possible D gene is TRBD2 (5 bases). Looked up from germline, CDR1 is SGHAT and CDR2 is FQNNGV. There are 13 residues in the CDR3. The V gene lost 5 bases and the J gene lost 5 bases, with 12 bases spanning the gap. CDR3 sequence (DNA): TGTGCCAGCAGCCCGGGGTTTCTGGAGACCCAGTACTTC. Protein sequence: CASSPGFLETQYF.

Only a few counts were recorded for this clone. The CDR3 here is CASSYNRGGELFF. CDR3 bases: TGTGCCAGCAGTTACAACCGGGGAGGGGAGCTGTTTTTT. The chain is built from TRBV6-5 and TRBJ2-2, with D possibly being TRBD2 (5 bases). V shed 2 bases and J shed 8 bases, with 9 bases lying between them. Germline V gene sequence: CDR1 MNHEY, CDR2 SVGAGI. The CDR3 extends over 13 amino acids.

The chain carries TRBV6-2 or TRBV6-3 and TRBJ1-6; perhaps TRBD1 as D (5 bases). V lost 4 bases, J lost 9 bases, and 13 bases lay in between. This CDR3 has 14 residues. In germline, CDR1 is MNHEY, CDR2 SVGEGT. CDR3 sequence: CASSFETVSSPLHF. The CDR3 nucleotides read TGTGCCAGCAGTTTCGAGACAGTCTCTTCACCCCTCCACTTT.

As DNA, the CDR3 is TGTGCCAGCAGTGCGAACGACTGGTATAATTCACCCCTCCACTTT. Translating it yields CASSANDWYNSPLHF. The rearrangement joins TRBV2 to TRBJ1-6; D unresolved. This CDR3 comprises 15 residues. Trimming left V 4 bases short and J 4 bases short, with 11 bases between. Germline values: CDR1 SNHLY, CDR2 FYNNEI.

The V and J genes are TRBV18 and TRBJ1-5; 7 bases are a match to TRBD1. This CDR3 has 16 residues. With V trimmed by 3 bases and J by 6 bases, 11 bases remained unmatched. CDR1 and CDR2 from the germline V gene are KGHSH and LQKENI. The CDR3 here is CASSPRTGTRVQPQHF. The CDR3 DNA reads TGTGCCAGCTCACCGCGGACAGGTACGAGGGTTCAGCCCCAGCATTTT. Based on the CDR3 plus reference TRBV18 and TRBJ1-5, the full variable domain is NAGVMQNPRHLVRRRGQEARLRCSPMKGHSHVYWYRQLPEEGLKFMVYLQKENIIDESGMPKERFSAEFPKEGPSILRIQQVVRGDSAAYFCASSPRTGTRVQPQHFGDGTRLSIL.

CDR3 DNA: TGTGCCAGCAGCCAAGAGGGCAGCCTGGGGCCCCAGCATTTT. This codes for CASSQEGSLGPQHF. The J gene is TRBJ1-5, the V gene TRBV14, with D unresolved. Looked up from germline, CDR1 is SGHDN and CDR2 is FVKESK. The CDR3 is made up of 14 amino acids. Trimming left V 0 bases short and J 9 bases short, with 12 bases between.

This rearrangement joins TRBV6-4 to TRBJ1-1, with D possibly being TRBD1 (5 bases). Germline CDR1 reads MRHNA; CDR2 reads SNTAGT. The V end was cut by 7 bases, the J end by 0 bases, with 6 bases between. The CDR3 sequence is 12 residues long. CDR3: CASKGVNTEAFF. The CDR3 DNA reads TGTGCCAGCAAAGGGGTGAACACTGAAGCTTTCTTT.

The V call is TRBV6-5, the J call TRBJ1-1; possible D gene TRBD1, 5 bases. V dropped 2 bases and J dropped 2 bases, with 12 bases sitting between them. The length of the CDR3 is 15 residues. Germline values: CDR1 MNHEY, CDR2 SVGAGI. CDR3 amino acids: CASSYTNGQNTEAFF. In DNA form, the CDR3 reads TGTGCCAGCAGTTACACGAACGGACAAAACACTGAAGCTTTCTTT.

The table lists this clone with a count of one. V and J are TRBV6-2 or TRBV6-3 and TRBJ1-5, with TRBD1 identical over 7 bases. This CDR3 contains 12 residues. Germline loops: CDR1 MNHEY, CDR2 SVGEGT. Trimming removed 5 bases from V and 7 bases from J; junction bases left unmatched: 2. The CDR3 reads CASSPQGQPQHF. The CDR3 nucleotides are TGTGCCAGCAGTCCACAGGGGCAGCCCCAGCATTTT.

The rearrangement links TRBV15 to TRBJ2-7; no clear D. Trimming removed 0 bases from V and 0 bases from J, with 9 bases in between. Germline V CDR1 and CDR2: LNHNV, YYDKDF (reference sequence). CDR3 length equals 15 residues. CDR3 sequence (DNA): TGTGCCACCAGCAGAGATTTGGCAGTCTCCTACGAGCAGTACTTC. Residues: CATSRDLAVSYEQYF. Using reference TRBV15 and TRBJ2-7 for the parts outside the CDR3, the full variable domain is DAMVIQNPRYQVTQFGKPVTLSCSQTLNHNVMYWYQQKSSQAPKLLFHYYDKDFNNEADTPDNFQSRRPNTSFCFLDIRSPGLGDTAMYLCATSRDLAVSYEQYFGPGTRLTVT.

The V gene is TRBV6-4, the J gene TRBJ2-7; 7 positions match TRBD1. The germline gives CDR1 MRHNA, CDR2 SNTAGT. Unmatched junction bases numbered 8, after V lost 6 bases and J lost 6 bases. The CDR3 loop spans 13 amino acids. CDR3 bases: TGTGCCAGCAGCGGACAGGCTCTGGGCGAGCAGTACTTC. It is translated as CASSGQALGEQYF.

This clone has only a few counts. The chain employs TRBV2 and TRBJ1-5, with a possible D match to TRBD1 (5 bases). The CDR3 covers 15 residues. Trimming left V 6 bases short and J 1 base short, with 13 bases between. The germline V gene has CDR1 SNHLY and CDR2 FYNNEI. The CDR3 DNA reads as TGTGCCAGCAGGGGAGGGGTTACGAGCAATCAGCCCCAGCATTTT. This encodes CASRGGVTSNQPQHF.

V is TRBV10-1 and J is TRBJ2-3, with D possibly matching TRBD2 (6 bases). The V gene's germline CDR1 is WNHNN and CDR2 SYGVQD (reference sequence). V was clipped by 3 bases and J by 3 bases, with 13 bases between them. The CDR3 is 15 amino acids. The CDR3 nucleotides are TGCGCCAGCAGTGATGGGGCGGGGACGACAGATACGCAGTATTTT. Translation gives CASSDGAGTTDTQYF.

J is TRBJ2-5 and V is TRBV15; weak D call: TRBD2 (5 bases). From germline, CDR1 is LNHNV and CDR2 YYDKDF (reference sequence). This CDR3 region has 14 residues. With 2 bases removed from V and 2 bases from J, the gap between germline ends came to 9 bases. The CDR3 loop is CATSRNPGQETQYF. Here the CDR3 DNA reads TGTGCCACCAGCAGAAACCCGGGGCAAGAGACCCAGTACTTC.

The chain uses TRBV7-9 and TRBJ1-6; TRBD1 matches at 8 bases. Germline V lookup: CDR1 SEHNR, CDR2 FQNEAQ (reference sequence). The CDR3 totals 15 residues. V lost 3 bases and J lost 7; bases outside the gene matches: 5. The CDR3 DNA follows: TGTGCCAGCAGCTTCGCACAGGGGGTAAATTCACCCCTCCACTTT. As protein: CASSFAQGVNSPLHF.

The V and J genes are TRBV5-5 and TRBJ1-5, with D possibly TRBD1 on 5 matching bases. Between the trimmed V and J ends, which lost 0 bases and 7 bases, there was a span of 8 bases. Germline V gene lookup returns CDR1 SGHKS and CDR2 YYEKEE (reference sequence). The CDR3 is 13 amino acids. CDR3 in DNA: TGTGCCAGCAGCTTGGGACAGAGGCAGCCCCAGCATTTT. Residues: CASSLGQRQPQHF.

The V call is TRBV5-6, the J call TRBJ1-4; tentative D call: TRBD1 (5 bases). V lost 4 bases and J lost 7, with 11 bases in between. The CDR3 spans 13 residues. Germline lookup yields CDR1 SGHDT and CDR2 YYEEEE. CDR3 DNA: TGTGCCAGCAGCAGACACGGGGGTGAAAAACTGTTTTTT. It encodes CASSRHGGEKLFF. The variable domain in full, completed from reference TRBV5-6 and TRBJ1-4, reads DAGVTQSPTHLIKTRGQQVTLRCSPKSGHDTVSWYQQALGQGPQFIFQYYEEEERQRGNFPDRFSGHQFPNYSSELNVNALLLGDSALYLCASSRHGGEKLFFGSGTQLSVL.

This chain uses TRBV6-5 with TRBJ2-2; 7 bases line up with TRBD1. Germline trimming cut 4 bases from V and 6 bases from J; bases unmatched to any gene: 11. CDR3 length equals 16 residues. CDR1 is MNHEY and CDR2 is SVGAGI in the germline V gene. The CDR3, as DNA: TGTGCCAGCAGTTCCTTAGGACAGGTACCCCCCGGGGAGCTGTTTTTT. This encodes CASSSLGQVPPGELFF.

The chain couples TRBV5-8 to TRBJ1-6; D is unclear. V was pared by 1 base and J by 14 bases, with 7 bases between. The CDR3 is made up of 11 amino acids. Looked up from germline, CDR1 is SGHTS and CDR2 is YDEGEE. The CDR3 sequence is CASSLFPALHF. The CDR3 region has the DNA TGTGCCAGCAGCTTGTTTCCAGCCCTCCACTTT.